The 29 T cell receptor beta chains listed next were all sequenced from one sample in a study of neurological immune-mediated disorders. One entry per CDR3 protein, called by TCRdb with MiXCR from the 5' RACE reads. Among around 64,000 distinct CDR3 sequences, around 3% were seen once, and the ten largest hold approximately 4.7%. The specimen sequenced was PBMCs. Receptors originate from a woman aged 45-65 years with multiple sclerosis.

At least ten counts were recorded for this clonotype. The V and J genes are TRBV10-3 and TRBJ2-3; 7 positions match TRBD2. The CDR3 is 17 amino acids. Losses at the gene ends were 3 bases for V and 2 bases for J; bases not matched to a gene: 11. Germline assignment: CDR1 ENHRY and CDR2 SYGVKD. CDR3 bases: TGTGCCATCAGTGATGCGGGGCGCGGGGGACCCACAGATACGCAGTATTTT. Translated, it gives CAISDAGRGGPTDTQYF.

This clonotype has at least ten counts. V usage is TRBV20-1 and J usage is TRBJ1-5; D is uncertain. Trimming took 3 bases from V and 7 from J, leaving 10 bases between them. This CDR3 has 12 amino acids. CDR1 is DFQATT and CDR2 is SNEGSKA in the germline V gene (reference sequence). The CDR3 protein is CSARIHRQPQHF. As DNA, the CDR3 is TGCAGTGCTAGGATACATAGACAGCCCCAGCATTTT.

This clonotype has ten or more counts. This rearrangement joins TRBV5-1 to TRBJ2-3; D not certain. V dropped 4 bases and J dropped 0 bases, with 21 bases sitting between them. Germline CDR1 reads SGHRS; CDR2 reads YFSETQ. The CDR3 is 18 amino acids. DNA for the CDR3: TGCGCCAGCAGCCCTCTGGCCTCTACAGTCCCTAGCACAGATACGCAGTATTTT. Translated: CASSPLASTVPSTDTQYF.

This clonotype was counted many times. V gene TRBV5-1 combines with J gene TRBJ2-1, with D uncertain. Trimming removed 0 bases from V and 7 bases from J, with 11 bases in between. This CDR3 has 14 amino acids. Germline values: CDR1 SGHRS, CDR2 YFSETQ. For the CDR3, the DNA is TGCGCCAGCAGCTTGGGGGAACTACTTAATGAGCAGTTCTTC. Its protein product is CASSLGELLNEQFF.

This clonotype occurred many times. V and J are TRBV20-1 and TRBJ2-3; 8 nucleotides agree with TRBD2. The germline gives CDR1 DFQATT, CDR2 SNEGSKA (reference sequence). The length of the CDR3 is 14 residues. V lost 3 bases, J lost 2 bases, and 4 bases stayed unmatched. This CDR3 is CSARSRGVTDTQYF. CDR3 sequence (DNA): TGCAGTGCTAGGTCGCGGGGGGTCACAGATACGCAGTATTTT.

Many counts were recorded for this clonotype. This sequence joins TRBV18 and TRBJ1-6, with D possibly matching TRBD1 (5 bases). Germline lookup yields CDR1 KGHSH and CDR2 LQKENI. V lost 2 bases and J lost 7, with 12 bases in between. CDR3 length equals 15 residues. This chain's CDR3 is CASSPVAGRNSPLHF. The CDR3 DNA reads TGTGCCAGCTCACCAGTCGCAGGGAGGAATTCACCCCTCCACTTT. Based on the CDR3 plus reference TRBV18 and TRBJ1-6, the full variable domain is NAGVMQNPRHLVRRRGQEARLRCSPMKGHSHVYWYRQLPEEGLKFMVYLQKENIIDESGMPKERFSAEFPKEGPSILRIQQVVRGDSAAYFCASSPVAGRNSPLHFGNGTRLTVT.

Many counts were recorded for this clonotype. CDR3 in DNA: TGCGCCAGCAGCTTTCCGGGACAGGGTGGAGATACGCAGTATTTT. Translation gives CASSFPGQGGDTQYF. The V and J genes are TRBV5-1 and TRBJ2-3; 9 nucleotides align to TRBD1. Trimming cost V 2 bases and J 5 bases; bases outside gene matches: 6. Looked up from germline, CDR1 is SGHRS and CDR2 is YFSETQ. The length of the CDR3 is 15 residues.

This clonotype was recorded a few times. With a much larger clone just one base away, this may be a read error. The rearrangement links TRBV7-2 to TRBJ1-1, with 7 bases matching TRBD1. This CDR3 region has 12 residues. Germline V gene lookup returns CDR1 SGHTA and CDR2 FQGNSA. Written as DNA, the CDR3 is TGTGACAGCAGTCAAGACAGGGCCGCGGCTTTCTTT. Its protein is CDSSQDRAAAFF.

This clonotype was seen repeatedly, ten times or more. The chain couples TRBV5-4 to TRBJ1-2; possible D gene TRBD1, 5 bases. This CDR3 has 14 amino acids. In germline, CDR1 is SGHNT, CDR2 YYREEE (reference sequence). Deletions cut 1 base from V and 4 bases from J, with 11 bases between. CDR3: CASSLSGIPYGYTF. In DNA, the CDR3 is TGTGCCAGCAGCTTGTCAGGGATTCCCTATGGCTACACCTTC.

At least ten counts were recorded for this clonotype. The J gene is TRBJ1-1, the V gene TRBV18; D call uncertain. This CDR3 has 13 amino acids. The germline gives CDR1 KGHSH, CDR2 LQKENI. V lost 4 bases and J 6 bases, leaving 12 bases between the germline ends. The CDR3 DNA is TGTGCCAGCTCACGGCCCGAGTGGGCTGAAGCTTTCTTT. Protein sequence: CASSRPEWAEAFF.

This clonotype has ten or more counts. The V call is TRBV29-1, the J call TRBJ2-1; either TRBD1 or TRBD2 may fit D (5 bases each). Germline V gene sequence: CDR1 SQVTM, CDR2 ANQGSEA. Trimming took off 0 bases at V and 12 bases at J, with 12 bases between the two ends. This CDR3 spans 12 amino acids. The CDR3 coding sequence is TGCAGCGTTGAAGATTGGGGGAACGCGCAGTTCTTC. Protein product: CSVEDWGNAQFF.

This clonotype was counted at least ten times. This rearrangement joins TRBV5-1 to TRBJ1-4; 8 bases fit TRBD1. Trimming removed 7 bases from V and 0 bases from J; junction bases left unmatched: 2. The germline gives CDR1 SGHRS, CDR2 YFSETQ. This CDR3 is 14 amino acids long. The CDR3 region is CASGQGATNEKLFF. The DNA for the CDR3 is TGCGCCAGCGGACAGGGTGCAACTAATGAAAAACTGTTTTTT.

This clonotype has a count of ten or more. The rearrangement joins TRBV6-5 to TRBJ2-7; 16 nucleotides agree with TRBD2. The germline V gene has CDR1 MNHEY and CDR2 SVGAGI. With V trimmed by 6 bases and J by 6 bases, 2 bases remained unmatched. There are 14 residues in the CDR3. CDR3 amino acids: CASRGTSGRVEQYF. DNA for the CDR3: TGTGCCAGCAGAGGGACTAGCGGGAGGGTCGAGCAGTACTTC.

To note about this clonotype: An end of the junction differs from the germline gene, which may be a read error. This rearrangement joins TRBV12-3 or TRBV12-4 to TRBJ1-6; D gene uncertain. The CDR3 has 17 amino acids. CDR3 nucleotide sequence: TGTGCCAGCAGTTTAGACTCCTGGAGCTCCTATAATTCACCCCTCAACTTT. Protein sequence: CASSLDSWSSYNSPLNF.

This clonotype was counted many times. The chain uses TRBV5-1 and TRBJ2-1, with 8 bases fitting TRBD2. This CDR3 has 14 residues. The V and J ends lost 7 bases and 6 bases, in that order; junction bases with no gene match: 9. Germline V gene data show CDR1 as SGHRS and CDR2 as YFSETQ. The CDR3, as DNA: TGCGCCAGCCGTGTACGGGAGGGTGTCAATGAGCAGTTCTTC. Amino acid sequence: CASRVREGVNEQFF.

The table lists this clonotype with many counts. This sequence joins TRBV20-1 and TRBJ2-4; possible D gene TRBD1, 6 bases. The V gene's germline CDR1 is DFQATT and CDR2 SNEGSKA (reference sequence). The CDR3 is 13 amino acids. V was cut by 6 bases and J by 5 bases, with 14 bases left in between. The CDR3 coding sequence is TGCAGTGCCTGGGGGCGTAGACAAAACATTCAGTACTTC. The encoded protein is CSAWGRRQNIQYF.

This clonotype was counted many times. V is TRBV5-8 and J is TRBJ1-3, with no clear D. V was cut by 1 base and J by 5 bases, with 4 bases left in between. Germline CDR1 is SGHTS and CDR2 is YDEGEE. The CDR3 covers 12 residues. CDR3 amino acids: CASSLNRNTIYF. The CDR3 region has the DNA TGTGCCAGCAGCTTGAACCGAAACACCATATATTTT.

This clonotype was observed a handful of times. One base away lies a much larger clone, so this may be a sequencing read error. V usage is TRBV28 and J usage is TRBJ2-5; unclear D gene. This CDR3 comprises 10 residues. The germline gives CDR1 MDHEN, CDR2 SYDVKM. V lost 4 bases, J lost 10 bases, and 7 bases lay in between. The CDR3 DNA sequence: TGTGCCAGCAGTTCGCGGAACCAGTACTTC. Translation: CASSSRNQYF.

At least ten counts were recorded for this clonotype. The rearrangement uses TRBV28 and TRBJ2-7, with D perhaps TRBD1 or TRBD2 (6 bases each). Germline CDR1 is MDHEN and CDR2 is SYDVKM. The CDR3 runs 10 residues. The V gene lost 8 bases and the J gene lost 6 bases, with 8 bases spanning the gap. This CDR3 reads CASGGLEQYF. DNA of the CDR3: TGTGCCAGCGGGGGGCTCGAGCAGTACTTC.

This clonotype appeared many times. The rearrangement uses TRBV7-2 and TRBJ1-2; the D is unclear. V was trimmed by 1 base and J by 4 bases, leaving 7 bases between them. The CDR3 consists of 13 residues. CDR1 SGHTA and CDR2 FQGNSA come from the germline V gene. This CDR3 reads CASSLGMGYGYTF. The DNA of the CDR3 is TGTGCCAGCAGCTTAGGGATGGGCTATGGCTACACCTTC.

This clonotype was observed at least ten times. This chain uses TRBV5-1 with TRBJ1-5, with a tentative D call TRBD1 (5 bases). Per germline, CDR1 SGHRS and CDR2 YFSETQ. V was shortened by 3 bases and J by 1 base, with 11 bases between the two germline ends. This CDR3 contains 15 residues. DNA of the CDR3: TGCGCCAGCAGCTGGGGCGGGGGGAGCAATCAGCCCCAGCATTTT. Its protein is CASSWGGGSNQPQHF.

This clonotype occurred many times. CDR3 residues: CASSYSVGGADTQYF. For the CDR3, the DNA is TGTGCCAGCAGTTACTCTGTGGGGGGCGCAGATACGCAGTATTTT. The chain combines TRBV6-2 or TRBV6-3 with TRBJ2-3, with D perhaps matching TRBD1 or TRBD2 (6 bases each). Per germline, CDR1 MNHEY and CDR2 SVGEGT. The ends were cut back, 0 bases at V and 4 bases at J, with 11 bases in the middle. The CDR3 has 15 residues.

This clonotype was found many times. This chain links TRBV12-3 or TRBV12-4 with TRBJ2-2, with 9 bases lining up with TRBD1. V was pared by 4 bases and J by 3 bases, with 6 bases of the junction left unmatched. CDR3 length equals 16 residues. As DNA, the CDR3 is TGTGCCAGCAGTTCTCCCTGGACAGGGGACACCGGGGAGCTGTTTTTT. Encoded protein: CASSSPWTGDTGELFF.

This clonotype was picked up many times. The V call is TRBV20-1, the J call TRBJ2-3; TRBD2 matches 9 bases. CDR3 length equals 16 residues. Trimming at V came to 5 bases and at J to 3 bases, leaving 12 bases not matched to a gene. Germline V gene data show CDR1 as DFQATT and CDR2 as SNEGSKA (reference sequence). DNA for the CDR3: TGCAGTGCTCAGACAGGGCGGGGGGGAACGACAGATACGCAGTATTTT. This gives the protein CSAQTGRGGTTDTQYF.

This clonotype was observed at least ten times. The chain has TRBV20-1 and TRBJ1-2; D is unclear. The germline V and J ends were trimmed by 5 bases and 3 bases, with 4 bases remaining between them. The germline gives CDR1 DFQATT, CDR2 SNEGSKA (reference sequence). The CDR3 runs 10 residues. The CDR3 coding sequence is TGCAGTGCTCAAGACTATGGCTACACCTTC. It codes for CSAQDYGYTF.

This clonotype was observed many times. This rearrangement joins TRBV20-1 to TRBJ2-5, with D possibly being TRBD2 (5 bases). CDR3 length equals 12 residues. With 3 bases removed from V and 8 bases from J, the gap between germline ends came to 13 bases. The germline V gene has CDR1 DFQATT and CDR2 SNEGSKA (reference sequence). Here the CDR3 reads CSASTRGATQYF. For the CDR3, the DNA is TGCAGTGCTAGTACCCGGGGTGCCACCCAGTACTTC.

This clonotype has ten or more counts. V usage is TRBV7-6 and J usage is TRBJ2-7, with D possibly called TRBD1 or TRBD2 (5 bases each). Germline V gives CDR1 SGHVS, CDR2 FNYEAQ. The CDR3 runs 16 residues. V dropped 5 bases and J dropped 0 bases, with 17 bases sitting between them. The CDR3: CASSPPAAGSSYEQYF. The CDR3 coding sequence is TGTGCCAGCAGCCCCCCCGCGGCAGGGAGCTCCTACGAGCAGTACTTC.

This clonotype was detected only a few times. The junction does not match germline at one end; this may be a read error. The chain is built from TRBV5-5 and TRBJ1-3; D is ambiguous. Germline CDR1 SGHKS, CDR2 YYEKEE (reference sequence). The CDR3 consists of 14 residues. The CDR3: CASSLQGAGKTIYF. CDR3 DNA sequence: TGTGCCAGCAGCTTGCAAGGTGCTGGAAAAACCATATATTTT.

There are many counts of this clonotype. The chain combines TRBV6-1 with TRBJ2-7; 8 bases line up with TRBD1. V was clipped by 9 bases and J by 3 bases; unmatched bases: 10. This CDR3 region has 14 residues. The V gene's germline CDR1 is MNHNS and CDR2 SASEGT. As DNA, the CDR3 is TGTGCCAGTTCACAGGGGGTTCTAAGCTACGAGCAGTACGTC. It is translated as CASSQGVLSYEQYV.